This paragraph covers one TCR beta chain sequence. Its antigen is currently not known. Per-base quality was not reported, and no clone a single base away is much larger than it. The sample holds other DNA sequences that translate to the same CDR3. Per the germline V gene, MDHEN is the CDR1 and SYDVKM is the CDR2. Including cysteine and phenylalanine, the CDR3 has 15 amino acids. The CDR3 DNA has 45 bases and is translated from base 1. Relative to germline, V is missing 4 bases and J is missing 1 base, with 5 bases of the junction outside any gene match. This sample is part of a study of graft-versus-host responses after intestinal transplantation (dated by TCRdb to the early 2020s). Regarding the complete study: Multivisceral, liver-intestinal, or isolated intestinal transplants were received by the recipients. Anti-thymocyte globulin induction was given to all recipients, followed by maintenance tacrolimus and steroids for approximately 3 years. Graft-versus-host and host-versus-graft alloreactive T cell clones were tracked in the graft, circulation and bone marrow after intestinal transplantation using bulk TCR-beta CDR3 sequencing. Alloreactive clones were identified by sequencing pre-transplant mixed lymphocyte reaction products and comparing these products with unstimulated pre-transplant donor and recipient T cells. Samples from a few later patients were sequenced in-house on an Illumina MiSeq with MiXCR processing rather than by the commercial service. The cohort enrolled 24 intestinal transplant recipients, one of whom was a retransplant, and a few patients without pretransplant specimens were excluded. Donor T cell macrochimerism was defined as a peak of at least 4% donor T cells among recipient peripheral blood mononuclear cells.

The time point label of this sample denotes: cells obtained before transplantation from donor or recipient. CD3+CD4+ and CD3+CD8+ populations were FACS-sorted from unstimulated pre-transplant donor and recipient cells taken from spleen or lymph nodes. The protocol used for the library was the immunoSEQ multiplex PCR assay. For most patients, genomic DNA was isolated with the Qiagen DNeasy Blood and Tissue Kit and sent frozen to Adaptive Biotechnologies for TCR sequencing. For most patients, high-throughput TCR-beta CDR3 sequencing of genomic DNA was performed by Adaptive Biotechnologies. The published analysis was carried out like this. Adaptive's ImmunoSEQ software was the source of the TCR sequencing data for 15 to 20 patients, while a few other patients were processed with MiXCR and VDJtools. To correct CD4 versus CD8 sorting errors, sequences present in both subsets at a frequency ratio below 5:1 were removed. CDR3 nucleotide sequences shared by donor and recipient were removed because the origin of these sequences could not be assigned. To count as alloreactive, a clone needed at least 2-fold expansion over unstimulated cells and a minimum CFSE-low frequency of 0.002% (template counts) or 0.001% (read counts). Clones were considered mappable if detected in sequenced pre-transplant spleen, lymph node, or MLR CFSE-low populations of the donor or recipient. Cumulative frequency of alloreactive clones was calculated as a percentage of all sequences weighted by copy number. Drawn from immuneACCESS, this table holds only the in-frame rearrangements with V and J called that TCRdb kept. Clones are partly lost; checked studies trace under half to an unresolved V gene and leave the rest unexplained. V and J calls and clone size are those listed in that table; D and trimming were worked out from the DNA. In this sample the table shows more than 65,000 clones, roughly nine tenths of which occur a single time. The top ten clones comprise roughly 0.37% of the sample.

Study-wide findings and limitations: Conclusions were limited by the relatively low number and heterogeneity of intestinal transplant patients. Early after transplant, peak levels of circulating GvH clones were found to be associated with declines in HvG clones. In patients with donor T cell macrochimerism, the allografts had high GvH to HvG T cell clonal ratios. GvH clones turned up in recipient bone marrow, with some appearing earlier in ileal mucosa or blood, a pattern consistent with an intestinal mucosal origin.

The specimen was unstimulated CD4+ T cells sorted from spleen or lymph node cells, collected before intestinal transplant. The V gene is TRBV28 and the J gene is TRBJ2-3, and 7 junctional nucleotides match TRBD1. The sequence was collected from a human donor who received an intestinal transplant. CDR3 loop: CASSSPGQGTDTQYF. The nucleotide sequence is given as TGTGCCAGCAGTTCCCCTGGACAGGGCACAGATACGCAGTATTTT.